The source of this TCR beta chain is a study of blood T cell repertoires in COVID-19. In the study overall: Sites across the United States, Italy and Spain contributed samples from acute and convalescent COVID-19.

This clone showed up many times. This CDR3 comprises 13 residues. Germline lookup yields CDR1 MNHEY and CDR2 SVGAGI. Trimming left V 8 bases short and J 0 bases short, with 7 bases between. Under the authors' procedure: Cell counts per sample came from amplifying reference gene primers. Using immunoSEQ multiplex PCR, the repertoire was profiled, and TCRdb retains in-frame clones only, with some absent. Clone size and V and J calls were adopted from that table, with D and trimming inferred from the DNA. The sample lists 170,000 or so clones, about 83% occurring once. J is TRBJ2-2 and V is TRBV6-5, with D possibly TRBD1 on 5 matching bases. The sample was peripheral blood. The TCR sequence derives from a woman aged 18 to 35 who had recovered from COVID-19. The CDR3 nucleotides are TGTGCCAGCTCGACAGCGAACACCGGGGAGCTGTTTTTT. Amino acids: CASSTANTGELFF.